Below, 17 T cell receptor beta chains from the same sample are listed, as sequenced in a study of cytomegalovirus exposure and HLA in healthy donors. PCR involved 60 Vbeta and 13 Jbeta primers. The table came from immunoSEQ multiplex PCR; TCRdb's copy has only in-frame clones and leaves some out. The sample includes approximately 210,000 clones, 81% of them seen just once. The sample was PBMCs. These TCRs come from a man aged 18 to 30 in good health and CMV-seronegative.

Comments on this clone: The sample has other DNA sequences that encode this CDR3 too. This chain joins TRBV11-2 and TRBJ2-5, with TRBD1 matching over 7 bases. In germline, CDR1 is SGHAT, CDR2 FQNNGV. The CDR3 is 13 amino acids. V lost 4 bases, J lost 3 bases, and 2 bases stayed unmatched. Written as DNA, the CDR3 is TGTGCCAGCAGCTCAACAGGGGAAGAGACCCAGTACTTC. Translating gives CASSSTGEETQYF.

The rearrangement uses TRBV4-1 and TRBJ2-5; no firm D call. CDR1 is MGHRA, CDR2 YSYEKL, per germline. This CDR3 has 14 residues. V gave up 1 base and J gave up 1 base, with 7 bases separating them. CDR3 in DNA: TGCGCCAGCAGCCAAGTCGAGATCCAAGAGACCCAGTACTTC. Residues: CASSQVEIQETQYF.

The chain uses TRBV6-6 and TRBJ2-7; TRBD1 matches 11 bases. V was clipped by 10 bases and J by 11 bases; unmatched bases: 10. CDR1 MNHNY and CDR2 SVGAGI come from the germline V gene (reference sequence). The CDR3 extends over 12 amino acids. As DNA, the CDR3 is TGTGCCACGAAACGGACAGGGGGCGGAAAGTACTTC. This translates into CATKRTGGGKYF.

CDR3 in amino acids: CASSGEPGLGGTDTQYF. The DNA of the CDR3 is TGTGCCAGCAGTGGGGAGCCAGGACTAGGTGGCACAGATACGCAGTATTTT. The chain is built from TRBV2 and TRBJ2-3; 7 positions agree with TRBD2. V lost 4 bases, J lost 1 base, and 11 bases stayed unmatched. Germline-derived CDR1 and CDR2 are SNHLY and FYNNEI. The CDR3 runs 17 residues.

This sequence joins TRBV6-6 and TRBJ1-5; TRBD1 aligns across 11 bases. Germline CDR1 is MNHNY and CDR2 is SVGAGI (reference sequence). After removal of 10 bases from V and 0 bases from J, the junction contained 5 bases not matched to a gene. The CDR3 contains 15 residues. CDR3 sequence (DNA): TGTGCCACCGGACAGGGGGCCGGTAGCAATCAGCCCCAGCATTTT. The encoded protein is CATGQGAGSNQPQHF.

Only a few counts were recorded for this clone. The J gene is TRBJ2-7, the V gene TRBV13, with D tentatively TRBD2 (6 bases). Germline lookup yields CDR1 PRHDT and CDR2 FYEKMQ (reference sequence). This CDR3 has 14 amino acids. Trimming stripped 2 bases from V and 5 bases from J, with 13 bases between. This CDR3 reads CASSLTRGGDEQYF. In nucleotides, the CDR3 is TGTGCCAGCAGCTTAACGAGGGGAGGCGACGAGCAGTACTTC.

The V and J genes are TRBV11-2 and TRBJ2-1; a possible D gene is TRBD2 (6 bases). Trimming cost V 3 bases and J 7 bases, with 25 bases left between them. This CDR3 is built from 18 residues. Germline V lookup: CDR1 SGHAT, CDR2 FQNNGV. The CDR3 DNA sequence: TGTGCCAGCAGCTTGCTGCTACCGGGAGTAGTAATTGGGAATGAGCAGTTCTTC. It encodes CASSLLLPGVVIGNEQFF.

The chain employs TRBV5-1 and TRBJ2-3, with 11 positions matching TRBD2. V shed 6 bases, J shed 5 bases, and the junction held 8 bases outside the gene matches. This CDR3 has 15 residues. Germline CDR1 and CDR2: SGHRS and YFSETQ. CDR3 DNA: TGCGCCAGCAAAATACTAGCGGGAGATATAGATACGCAGTATTTT. Amino acid sequence: CASKILAGDIDTQYF.

This chain uses TRBV27 with TRBJ2-7; 12 nucleotides line up with TRBD2. Germline assignment: CDR1 MNHEY and CDR2 SMNVEV (reference sequence). This CDR3 region has 15 residues. The V and J ends lost 6 bases and 4 bases, in that order; junction bases with no gene match: 7. CDR3 region: CASRWTSGTSYEQYF. DNA for the CDR3: TGTGCCAGCAGATGGACTAGCGGGACCTCTTACGAGCAGTACTTC.

This clone was observed a few times. This chain uses TRBV4-1 with TRBJ1-4; tentatively, D is TRBD1 (5 bases). Germline loops: CDR1 MGHRA, CDR2 YSYEKL. Trimming pared 3 bases from V and 4 bases from J, leaving 18 bases between. This CDR3 region has 17 residues. CDR3: CASSQGEEGGFNEKLFF. CDR3 nucleotide sequence: TGCGCCAGCAGCCAGGGGGAGGAGGGAGGGTTTAATGAAAAACTGTTTTTT.

V and J are TRBV4-1 and TRBJ2-1, with TRBD2 matching over 8 bases. V trimming: 1 base; J trimming: 6 bases; junction bases outside the gene matches: 8. In germline, CDR1 is MGHRA, CDR2 YSYEKL. The CDR3 loop spans 16 amino acids. Written as DNA, the CDR3 is TGCGCCAGCAGCCAAGTCGGACGGACTAGCTCCAATGAGCAGTTCTTC. This translates into CASSQVGRTSSNEQFF.

The rearrangement uses TRBV5-1 and TRBJ2-5; 7 nucleotides agree with TRBD2. Germline-derived CDR1 and CDR2 are SGHRS and YFSETQ. V was clipped by 0 bases and J by 4 bases; unmatched bases: 12. The CDR3 is 17 amino acids. CDR3: CASSLDSTSLSGETQYF. The CDR3 DNA reads TGCGCCAGCAGCTTGGATTCGACTAGCCTGAGCGGAGAGACCCAGTACTTC.

This clone appeared a single time. The rearrangement uses TRBV27 and TRBJ2-7, with 13 bases identical to TRBD2. The J segment lost 4 bases and the V segment lost 8 bases, leaving 8 bases of the junction unmatched. The CDR3 length is 15 residues. CDR1 and CDR2 (germline): MNHEY, SMNVEV (reference sequence). The CDR3 loop reads CASHSGLAGDYEQYF. CDR3 nucleotides: TGTGCCAGCCATTCCGGACTAGCGGGGGATTACGAGCAGTACTTC.

This rearrangement joins TRBV9 to TRBJ2-5; tentatively, D is TRBD2 (7 bases). The end of the DNA fits TRBJ2-7 better, so the J call may be wrong. The length of the CDR3 is 12 residues. Germline CDR1 and CDR2: SGDLS and YYNGEE. The CDR3 DNA follows: TGTGCCAGCAGCGAGGGGGGGATCGAGCAGTACTTC. Protein: CASSEGGIEQYF.

The V and J genes are TRBV6-1 and TRBJ1-2; perhaps TRBD1 as D (6 bases). V lost 7 bases, J lost 4 bases, and 13 bases lay in between. Per germline, CDR1 MNHNS and CDR2 SASEGT. The CDR3 loop spans 13 amino acids. CDR3 sequence: CASTYWTAYGYTF. In DNA form, the CDR3 reads TGTGCCAGCACTTATTGGACAGCCTATGGCTACACCTTC.

The CDR3 DNA sequence: TGTGCCAGCACGGGGGGACGTGTAACTGAAGCTTTCTTT. This gives the protein CASTGGRVTEAFF. V and J are TRBV2 and TRBJ1-1; possibly TRBD1 for D (5 bases). The CDR3 consists of 13 residues. The V end lost 7 bases, the J end lost 5 bases, and 14 bases lay between the germline ends. The V gene's germline CDR1 is SNHLY and CDR2 FYNNEI.

The chain recombines TRBV10-2 with TRBJ1-1, with TRBD1 matching over 9 bases. Germline V gene data show CDR1 as WSHSY and CDR2 as SAAADI. V dropped 6 bases and J dropped 5; count of bases not matched to a gene: 7. The CDR3 is 14 amino acids. DNA for the CDR3: TGCGCCAGCAGGGACAGGGGCTCCGATACTGAAGCTTTCTTT. Protein: CASRDRGSDTEAFF.